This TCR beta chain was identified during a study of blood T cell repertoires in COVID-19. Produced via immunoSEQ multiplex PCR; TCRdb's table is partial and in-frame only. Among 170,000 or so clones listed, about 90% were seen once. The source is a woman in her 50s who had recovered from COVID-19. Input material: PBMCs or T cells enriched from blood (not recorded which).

The CDR3: CASSLDAGRTTEAFF. As DNA, the CDR3 is TGCGCCAGCAGCTTGGACGCGGGGCGAACCACTGAAGCTTTCTTT. The chain recombines TRBV5-1 with TRBJ1-1; D is perhaps TRBD1 (5 bases). Germline V lookup: CDR1 SGHRS, CDR2 YFSETQ. The CDR3 is 15 residues long. Trimming cost V 0 bases and J 4 bases, with 13 bases left between them.